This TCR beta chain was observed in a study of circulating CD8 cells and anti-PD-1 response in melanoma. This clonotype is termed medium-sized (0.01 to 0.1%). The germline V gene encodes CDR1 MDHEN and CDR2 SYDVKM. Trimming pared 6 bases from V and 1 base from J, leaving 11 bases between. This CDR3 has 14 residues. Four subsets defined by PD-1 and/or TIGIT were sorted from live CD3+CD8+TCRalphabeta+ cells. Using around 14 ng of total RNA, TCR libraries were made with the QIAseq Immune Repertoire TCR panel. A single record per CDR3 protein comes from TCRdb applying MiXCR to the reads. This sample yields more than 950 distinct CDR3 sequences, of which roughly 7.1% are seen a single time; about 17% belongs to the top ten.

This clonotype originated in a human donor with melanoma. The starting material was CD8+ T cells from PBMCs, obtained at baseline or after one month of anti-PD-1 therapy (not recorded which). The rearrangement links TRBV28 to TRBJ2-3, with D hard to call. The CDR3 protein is CASSSSWGTDTQYF. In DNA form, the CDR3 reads TGTGCCAGCAGCTCTAGTTGGGGCACAGATACGCAGTATTTT.